This T cell receptor (beta chain) stems from a study of cytomegalovirus exposure and HLA in healthy donors (dated by TCRdb to the late 2010s). Turning to the overall study: In an earlier analysis of some 610 of the donors, 276 Gb of sequence data and 120 million or so unique TCR beta sequences from some 170 million T cells were reported. Approximately 300 gigabases of sequencing data and 70 million to 85 million unique TCR sequences were included in an early release covering around 600 HLA-typed donors. Of the roughly 420 genotyped donors, over 80% were placed in the genetic ancestry cluster associated with self-reported Caucasian donors. The study aimed to test whether cataloging public T cell receptors could reveal signatures of past pathogen exposure. The T cell repertoires of 666 subjects were profiled by immunosequencing and related to cytomegalovirus serostatus. Along with the roughly 710-subject first cohort, a separate validation cohort of approximately 110 different subjects was used. The study combined high-throughput TCR immunosequencing, statistical association of individual TCRs with disease status, and machine learning to predict cytomegalovirus infection status. To study patterns of TCR occurrence, a later analysis re-analyzed previously published TCR beta repertoires from 600 to 750 donors and added high-resolution HLA genotyping. Rather than drawing on any new phenotypic data, the later analysis identified candidate immune exposures from TCR beta sequences and the way those sequences occurred across donors. An earlier analysis of several hundred of the donors used high-throughput TCR beta sequencing to judge whether each TCR beta V gene segment behaved as functional or pseudogenic. Donor age, sex, ethnicity and CMV serostatus were compiled together with the repertoire data. A later genetic analysis used genome-wide SNP genotypes for about 60% of the 666 donors, treating that subset as a discovery cohort. All discovery cohort repertoires had been generated using a single sequencing platform. HLA typing covered class I and class II loci at four-digit resolution. Typing coverage varied by locus: roughly 629-640 donors for A, B, C, DRB1 and DQB1; more than 500 for DQA1; around 570 for DPA1; under 490 for DPB1. Roughly 5 DR-DQ haplotypes were treated as single units for association and clustering because of strong linkage in the cohort. Among roughly 370 genotyped donors of the cohort, an average of roughly 240,000 unique TCR beta nucleotide sequences were sequenced per donor, roughly 20% of them non-productive. Overall study outcomes, separate from this receptor: Three of the identified cytomegalovirus-associated TCR beta chains were confirmed in vitro to be specific for cytomegalovirus antigens. When HLA alleles, especially DR and DQ, strongly co-occurred, attributing TCR associations to individual alleles was difficult. Broadly in line with IMGT annotations, most TCR beta V segments showed up in productive rearrangements about 90% or about 30% of the time in an earlier analysis of several hundred of the donors. A cluster of highly shared sequence variants was judged likely to represent a technical artifact of the sequencing pipeline. A total of fewer than 200 TCR beta chains were listed by the study as associated with cytomegalovirus. Compared with the 666-donor mean, donors in an Asian-associated ancestry cluster had fewer N-insertions in productive TCRs, according to a later genetic analysis. In a later analysis, HLA-associated TCR beta chains showed more clonal expansion and lower generation probabilities than non-associated chains that were equally common. Because HLA typing was unavailable for some donors at each locus, only the typed subset was used in association tests. A later analysis found that TCR association rates varied across HLA loci, with DRB1 alleles showing the most associated TCRs and HLA-C alleles the fewest. The only immune exposure information available for the cohort was CMV serostatus. The authors suggested that the approach could potentially be generalized to other disease states and immunological phenotypes. Fewer than 20 rarely observed V segments, including chromosome 9 orphons, were excluded from the earlier analysis of about 600 of the donors because counts were too low. In a later analysis, around 17,000 TCR beta sequences were associated with specific HLA alleles at a false discovery rate of 0.05. The presence/absence analyses assumed that sequencing depth was roughly uniform across donors, and that assumption may not be true. Only TCR beta chains were sequenced in this cohort, and the absence of alpha or paired-chain data limited detectable features. Across donors, most TCR sequences were observed very rarely, whereas some public TCRs were present in many individuals. According to a later analysis, parvovirus B19, influenza, CMV and Epstein-Barr virus appeared linked to several top co-occurrence clusters. Linkage disequilibrium might explain the correlated functional status among segregating V segments, but an unknown experimental factor could not be ruled out. In a later analysis, most CMV-associated TCR beta chains were found to appear HLA-restricted, with HLA associations seemingly driven largely by CMV exposure. An association between a missense DCLRE1C variant and V-gene and J-gene trimming of TCR beta chains was found in a later genetic analysis and replicated in an independent cohort. The 87-base-pair reads could not distinguish some IMGT-functional V segments, including TRBV6-2 and TRBV6-3, so those segments were excluded. A further reported finding was that TCR beta sequences accurately predicted the HLA-A and HLA-B alleles for most subjects in the first cohort. The classifier was reported to diagnose cytomegalovirus status with high specificity and sensitivity in both the original cohort and the validation cohort.

The cohort consisted of fewer than 700 healthy bone marrow donors. Cohort members were all nominally healthy when sampled, although unrecorded immune exposures were likely present. The donor was CMV seronegative and belonged to the group of approximately 320 seronegative cohort members. A peripheral blood sample was collected from each donor, and TCR beta sequencing was performed on peripheral blood mononuclear cells. Genomic DNA extraction from the blood cell samples was performed with the Qiagen DNeasy Blood Extraction Kit. This clone has just a few counts. Its antigen specificity is not known. There are no base qualities to consult, and no much larger clone falls within one base. Library preparation used the immunoSEQ multiplex PCR assay. For the multiplex PCR, a mixture combining 60 forward primers for TCR Vbeta segments and 13 reverse primers for TCR Jbeta segments was used. Amplification of the CDR3 region of rearranged TCR beta genes was performed with a multiplex PCR assay on genomic DNA. On the Illumina HiSeq System, the amplified TCR beta libraries were sequenced as 87-base-pair reads. As for how the authors treated the data: A later analysis counted approximately 74 million unique TCR beta chains across the roughly 700 repertoires, and roughly 10 million of these chains were shared by at least two donors. Raw reads were error-corrected and collapsed into unique sequences by a nearest-neighbor algorithm in which closely related sequences were merged to remove PCR and sequencing errors. To assign V, D and J gene segments, CDR3 sequences were aligned to IMGT reference sequences. For a sequence to be retained, a match of at least six nucleotides to both a V gene segment and a J gene segment was required. A rearrangement was called productive if the CDR3 had no stop codons and remained in frame with V and J, and every other rearrangement was called non-productive. CDR3 was defined by IMGT convention, running from the second conserved V-encoded cysteine to the conserved J-encoded phenylalanine. Sequences without an unambiguous match to a single V gene segment were excluded from the earlier analysis of almost 600 of the donors. An earlier analysis of several hundred of the donors called V segments functional above 56.7% productive rearrangements and segregating when the between-donor standard deviation exceeded 5%. A statistical classification framework was built to diagnose cytomegalovirus status from the catalog of TCR beta chain sequences. In a later analysis, V and J genes were assigned by comparing TCR nucleotide sequences against IMGT/GENE-DB human TR gene sequences. A later analysis assigned CDR3 sequences and most-parsimonious VDJ recombination scenarios with the TCRdist pipeline. In a later analysis, every TCR beta chain was defined by the combination of its CDR3 amino acid sequence and its V-gene family, and reads without a unique V-gene family were dropped. A later analysis removed 450 to 600 highly shared, low-generation-probability nucleotide sequences to deal with suspected cross-contamination and a sequencing artifact. In a later analysis, a clonal expansion index was calculated for each public chain from normalized within-repertoire ranks of inferred template counts. Generation probabilities in a later analysis came from a VDJ recombination model fitted to out-of-frame rearrangements, and those results were checked against IGoR. In a later analysis, hypergeometric tests were used to score TCR-TCR, TCR-HLA and TCR-CMV co-occurrence, with a repertoire-size bias correction applied to TCR pairs. In a later analysis, false discovery rates were estimated by permuting HLA or CMV assignments 20 times. A later analysis grouped co-occurring TCRs with DBSCAN, adding TCRdist sequence similarity when clustering within HLA-allele-positive subsets. Repertoires with fewer than 30,000 or more than 120,000 public chains were left out of co-occurrence clustering, as were about five repertoires with anomalous nucleotide sharing. Imported from immuneACCESS, the table was reduced by TCRdb to in-frame sequences with V and J called. These copies leave out some clones; in studies compared against another copy, an unresolved V gene accounts for under half, and the cause of the remainder is not known. V, J and clone size reflect that table, while D and trimming were determined from the DNA. This sample lists 150,000 to 200,000 clones; about three quarters were detected once. The top ten hold about 1.4% of the sample.

CDR1 and CDR2, per the germline V gene, are SNHLY and FYNNEI. The CDR3 starts with the cysteine, ends with the phenylalanine, and has 11 residues. This entry keeps only the CDR3 DNA: 33 bases, framed from base 1. Trimming removed 6 bases from V and 7 bases from J, leaving 7 bases between the germline ends. This TCR came from a woman in her twenties or thirties in good health and CMV-seronegative. The chain is made from TRBV2 and TRBJ2-4; the best D guess is TRBD2, with 5 bases matching. The sequencing input was PBMCs. The DNA reads TGTGCCAGCAGAGGACTTAACATTCAGTACTTC. It is translated as CASRGLNIQYF.